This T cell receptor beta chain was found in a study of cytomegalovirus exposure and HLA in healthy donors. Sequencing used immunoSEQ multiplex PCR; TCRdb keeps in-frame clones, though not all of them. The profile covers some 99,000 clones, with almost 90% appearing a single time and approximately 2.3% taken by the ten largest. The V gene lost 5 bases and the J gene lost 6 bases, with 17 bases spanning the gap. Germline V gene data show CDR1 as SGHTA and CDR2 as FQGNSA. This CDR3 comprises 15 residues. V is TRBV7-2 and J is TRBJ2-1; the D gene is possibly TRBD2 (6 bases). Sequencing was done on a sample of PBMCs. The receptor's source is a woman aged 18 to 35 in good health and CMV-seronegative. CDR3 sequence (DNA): TGTGCCAGCAGCCCACGTCCCGGGGGTGTCAATGAGCAGTTCTTC. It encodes CASSPRPGGVNEQFF.